This T cell receptor beta chain was identified during a study of human T cells and chemical hapten exposure. Study summary: The sensitizer, 2% DPC, was used on roughly 2 cm by roughly 2 cm of upper inner arm skin.

Study-level findings and limits: Clustering by CDR3 similarity yielded significantly more large clusters from expanded TCRs than controls.

This clonotype was found many times. Its specificity is not known. V was pared by 6 bases and J by 0 bases, with 2 bases of the junction left unmatched. Germline V CDR1 and CDR2: DFQATT, SNEGSKA (reference sequence). CDR3 size: 13 residues. TCRdb reprocessed the RACE reads via MiXCR and lists one record per CDR3 protein. This sample has about 89,000 distinct CDR3 sequences, with 13% found just once. Time point meaning: patch test 3, about 24 weeks after DPC sensitization. This sample's treatment: therapeutic diphenylcyclopropenone sensitization with weekly scalp DPC. The sample consisted of whole blood, taken in connection with sensitization to the hapten diphenylcyclopropenone (DPC). The rearrangement links TRBV20-1 to TRBJ1-1; 9 nucleotides align to TRBD1. This TCR came from a woman in her forties or fifties with alopecia areata. Some clones in this sample may be carry-over from other donors' samples. CDR3 loop: CSARTGVNTEAFF. In nucleotides, the CDR3 is TGCAGTGCCCGGACAGGGGTGAACACTGAAGCTTTCTTT.